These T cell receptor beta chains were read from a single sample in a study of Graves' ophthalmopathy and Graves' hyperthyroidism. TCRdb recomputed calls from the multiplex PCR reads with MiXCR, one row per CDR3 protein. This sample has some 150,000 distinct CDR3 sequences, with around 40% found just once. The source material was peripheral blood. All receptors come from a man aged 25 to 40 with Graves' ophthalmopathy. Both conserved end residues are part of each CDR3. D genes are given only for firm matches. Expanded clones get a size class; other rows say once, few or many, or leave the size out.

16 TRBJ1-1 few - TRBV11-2 CASSLIGVGRNTEAFF TGTGCCAGCAGCTTAATCGGAGTAGGGCGGAACACTGAAGCTTTCTTT
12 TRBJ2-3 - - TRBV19 CASSKRTDTQYF TGTGCCAGTAGTAAACGCACAGATACGCAGTATTTT
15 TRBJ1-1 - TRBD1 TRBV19 CASTAGGFSNTEAFF TGTGCCAGTACGGCAGGGGGTTTTTCGAACACTGAAGCTTTCTTT
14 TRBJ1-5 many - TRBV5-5 CASSLARTNQPQHF TGTGCCAGCAGCTTGGCCCGGACCAATCAGCCCCAGCATTTT
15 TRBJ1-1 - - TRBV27 CASSPDSPLNTEAFF TGTGCCAGCAGTCCGGACAGCCCTCTTAACACTGAAGCTTTCTTT
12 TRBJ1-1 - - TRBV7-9 CASDVGRTEAFF TGTGCCAGCGATGTAGGCCGCACTGAAGCTTTCTTT
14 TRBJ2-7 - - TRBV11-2 CASSVNIAGYEQYF TGTGCCAGCAGCGTAAACATAGCCGGGTACGAGCAGTACTTC
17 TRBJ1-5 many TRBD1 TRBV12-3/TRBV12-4 CASRPGTGSNSNQPQHF TGTGCCAGTCGTCCCGGGACAGGTTCTAATAGCAATCAGCCCCAGCATTTT
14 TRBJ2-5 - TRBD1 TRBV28 CASSKDRGRETQYF TGTGCCAGCAGCAAGGACAGGGGGAGAGAGACCCAGTACTTC
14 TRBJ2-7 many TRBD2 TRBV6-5 CASGRTSGAYEQYF TGTGCCAGCGGCCGGACTAGCGGCGCCTACGAGCAGTACTTC
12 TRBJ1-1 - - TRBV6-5 CASSYTGMAAFF TGTGCCAGCAGTTATACAGGGATGGCCGCTTTCTTT
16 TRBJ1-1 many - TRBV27 CASILSGGGSNFEAFF TGTGCCAGCATCCTCTCTGGGGGGGGCAGTAACTTTGAAGCTTTCTTT
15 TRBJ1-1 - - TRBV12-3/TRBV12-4 CASSLEGTMNTEAFF TGTGCCAGCAGTTTGGAGGGAACAATGAACACTGAAGCTTTCTTT
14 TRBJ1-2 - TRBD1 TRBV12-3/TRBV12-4 CASSRLGDRDGYTF TGTGCCAGCAGTCGACTAGGGGACAGGGATGGCTACACCTTC
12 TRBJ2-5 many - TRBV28 CASREGEETQYF TGTGCCAGCAGGGAGGGAGAAGAGACCCAGTACTTC
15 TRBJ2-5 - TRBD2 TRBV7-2 CASSLWDYLQETQYF TGTGCCAGCAGCCTATGGGACTACCTACAAGAGACCCAGTACTTC
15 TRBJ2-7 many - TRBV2 CASSPTPSRSYEQYF TGTGCCAGCAGCCCGACTCCGTCGAGGTCCTACGAGCAGTACTTC
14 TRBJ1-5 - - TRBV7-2 CASSPRTKNQPQHF TGTGCCAGCAGCCCTAGGACTAAGAATCAGCCCCAGCATTTT
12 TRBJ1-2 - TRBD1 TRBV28 CASSAGQFGYTF TGTGCCAGCAGTGCGGGACAGTTCGGCTACACCTTC
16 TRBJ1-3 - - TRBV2 CASTNLGGRSGNTIYF TGTGCCAGCACCAACCTAGGAGGGAGATCTGGAAACACCATATATTTT
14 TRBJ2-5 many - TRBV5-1 CASSLAVGSETQYF TGCGCCAGCAGCTTGGCAGTCGGGAGCGAGACCCAGTACTTC
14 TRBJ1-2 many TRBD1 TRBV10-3 CAISESTGDYGYTF TGTGCCATCAGTGAGTCGACAGGGGACTATGGCTACACCTTC
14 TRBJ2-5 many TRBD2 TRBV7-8 CASARGRERETQYF TGTGCCAGCGCACGAGGGCGGGAGCGGGAGACCCAGTACTTC
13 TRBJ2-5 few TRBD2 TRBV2 CASSLAGVETQYF TGTGCCAGCAGCTTAGCGGGGGTAGAGACCCAGTACTTC
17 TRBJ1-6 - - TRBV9 CASSPEGFNPYNSPLHF TGTGCCAGCAGCCCTGAGGGTTTTAATCCCTATAATTCACCCCTCCACTTT
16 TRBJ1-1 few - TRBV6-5 CASSSPGAGMNTEAFF TGTGCCAGCAGTTCCCCTGGTGCCGGAATGAACACTGAAGCTTTCTTT
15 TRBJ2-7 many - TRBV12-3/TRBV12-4 CASSPPSGRSYEQYF TGTGCCAGCAGTCCTCCCAGCGGGCGCTCCTACGAGCAGTACTTC
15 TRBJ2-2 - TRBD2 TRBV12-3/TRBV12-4 CASRTLAGGAGELFF TGTGCCAGCAGGACTCTAGCGGGAGGTGCCGGGGAGCTGTTTTTT
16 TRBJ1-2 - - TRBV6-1 CASSEIGTVQNYGYTF TGTGCCAGCAGTGAAATCGGAACAGTACAAAACTATGGCTACACCTTC
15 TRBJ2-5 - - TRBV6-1 CASVYWLASAETQYF TGTGCCAGCGTGTATTGGCTGGCCAGTGCGGAGACCCAGTACTTC
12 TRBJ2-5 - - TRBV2 CAIQGSEETQYF TGTGCCATCCAGGGGTCTGAGGAGACCCAGTACTTC
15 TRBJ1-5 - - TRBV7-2 CASSLYGVGNQPQHF TGTGCCAGCAGCTTATACGGGGTAGGCAATCAGCCCCAGCATTTT
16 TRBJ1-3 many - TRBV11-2 CASSPMGPTGGNTIYF TGTGCCAGCAGCCCGATGGGACCGACCGGTGGAAACACCATATATTTT
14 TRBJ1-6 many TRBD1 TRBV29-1 CSVRGGTVNSPLHF TGCAGCGTCCGGGGGGGGACAGTTAATTCACCCCTCCACTTT
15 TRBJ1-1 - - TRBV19 CASSAYRVLNTEAFF TGTGCCAGTAGTGCTTACAGGGTCTTGAACACTGAAGCTTTCTTT
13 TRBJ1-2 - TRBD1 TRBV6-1 CASNEDRGQGYTF TGTGCCAGCAACGAGGACAGGGGCCAGGGCTACACCTTC
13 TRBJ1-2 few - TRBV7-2 CASLRGADGGYTF TGTGCCAGCCTCCGCGGGGCAGATGGAGGCTACACCTTC
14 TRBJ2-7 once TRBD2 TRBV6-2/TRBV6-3 CASRTRLATYEQYF TGTGCCAGCAGGACCCGACTAGCCACCTACGAGCAGTACTTC
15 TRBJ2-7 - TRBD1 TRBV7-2 CASSNWGTVSYEQYF TGTGCCAGCAGCAACTGGGGGACAGTCTCCTACGAGCAGTACTTC
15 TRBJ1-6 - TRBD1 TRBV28 CASSFNRGRNSPLHF TGTGCCAGCAGTTTCAACAGGGGGCGAAATTCACCCCTCCACTTT
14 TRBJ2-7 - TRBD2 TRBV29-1 CSAGTSGESYEQYF TGCAGCGCCGGTACTAGCGGGGAGTCCTACGAGCAGTACTTC
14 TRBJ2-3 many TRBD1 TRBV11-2 CASSPGTGTDTQYF TGTGCCAGCAGCCCTGGGACAGGCACAGATACGCAGTATTTT
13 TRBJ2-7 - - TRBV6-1 CASGAGGSYEQYF TGTGCCAGCGGAGCAGGAGGATCCTACGAGCAGTACTTC
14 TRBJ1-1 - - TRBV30 CAWSVPTLNTEAFF TGTGCCTGGAGTGTCCCGACCTTGAACACTGAAGCTTTCTTT
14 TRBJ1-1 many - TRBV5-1 CASSLDVRNTEAFF TGCGCCAGCAGCTTGGATGTCAGAAACACTGAAGCTTTCTTT
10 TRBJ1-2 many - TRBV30 CAWWAVGYTF TGTGCCTGGTGGGCCGTGGGATACACCTTC
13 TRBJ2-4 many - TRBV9 CASSFKGGVIQYF TGTGCCAGCAGCTTTAAGGGGGGAGTCATTCAGTACTTC
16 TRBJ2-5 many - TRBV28 CASSHILGLGQETQYF TGTGCCAGCAGTCACATCCTGGGTTTGGGCCAAGAGACCCAGTACTTC
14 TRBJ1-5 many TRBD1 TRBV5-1 CASSSGQGDQPQHF TGCGCCAGCAGCTCGGGACAGGGGGATCAGCCCCAGCATTTT
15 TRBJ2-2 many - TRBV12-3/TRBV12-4 CASSLLEDGTGELFF TGTGCCAGCAGTTTACTGGAAGACGGGACCGGGGAGCTGTTTTTT
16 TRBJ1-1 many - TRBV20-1 CSARDRKGPSDTEAFF TGCAGTGCTAGAGATCGTAAAGGCCCATCCGACACTGAAGCTTTCTTT
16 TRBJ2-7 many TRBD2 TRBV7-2 CASSPLAGVVSYEQYF TGTGCCAGCAGCCCCTTAGCGGGAGTCGTATCCTACGAGCAGTACTTC
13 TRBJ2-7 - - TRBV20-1 CSAWRQDSYEQYF TGCAGTGCTTGGAGACAGGACTCCTACGAGCAGTACTTC
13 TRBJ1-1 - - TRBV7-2 CASSQQGGPEAFF TGTGCCAGCAGCCAACAGGGTGGACCTGAAGCTTTCTTT
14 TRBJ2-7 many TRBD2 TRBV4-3 CASSRSGSRGEQYF TGCGCCAGCAGCCGTAGCGGGAGTAGGGGCGAGCAGTACTTC